The T cell receptor (beta chain) under discussion was sequenced for a study of blood T cell repertoires in COVID-19. Per the authors' pipeline: The authors estimated nucleated cell counts from reference gene primer amplification. Clones were read by immunoSEQ multiplex PCR, and TCRdb kept only the in-frame ones, dropping some. That table gives V, J and clone size, and the DNA gave D and trimming. The sample includes 120,000 to 150,000 clones, around 90% of them seen just once. CDR3 length: 19 residues. The J segment lost 0 bases and the V segment lost 4 bases, leaving 15 bases of the junction unmatched. Germline V gene data show CDR1 as SGHNT and CDR2 as YYREEE (reference sequence).

The sample was peripheral blood. This clonotype was obtained from a man in his sixties with active or convalescent COVID-19. V and J are TRBV5-4 and TRBJ2-1, with 8 bases aligning to TRBD2. CDR3 sequence reads: CASSPRGGLFPSSYNEQFF. The CDR3, as DNA: TGTGCCAGCAGCCCCCGGGGGGGACTGTTTCCGAGCTCCTACAATGAGCAGTTCTTC. Based on the CDR3 plus reference TRBV5-4 and TRBJ2-1, the full variable domain is ETGVTQSPTHLIKTRGQQVTLRCSSQSGHNTVSWYQQALGQGPQFIFQYYREEENGRGNFPPRFSGLQFPNYSSELNVNALELDDSALYLCASSPRGGLFPSSYNEQFFGPGTRLTVL.